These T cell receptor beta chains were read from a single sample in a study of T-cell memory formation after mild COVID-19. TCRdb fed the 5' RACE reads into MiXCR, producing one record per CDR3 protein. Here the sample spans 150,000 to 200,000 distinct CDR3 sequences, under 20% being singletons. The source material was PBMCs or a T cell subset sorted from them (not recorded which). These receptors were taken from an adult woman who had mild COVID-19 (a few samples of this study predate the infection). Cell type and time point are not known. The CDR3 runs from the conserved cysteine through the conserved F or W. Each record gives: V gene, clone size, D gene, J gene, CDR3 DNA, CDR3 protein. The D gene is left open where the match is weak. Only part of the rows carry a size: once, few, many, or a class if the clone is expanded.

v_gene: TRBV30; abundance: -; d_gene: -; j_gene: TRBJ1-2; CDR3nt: TGTGCCTGGAGTGTTGCCGGGACAAAGACCTTC; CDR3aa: CAWSVAGTKTF
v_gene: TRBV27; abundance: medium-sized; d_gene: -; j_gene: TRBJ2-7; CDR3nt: TGTGCCAGCAGTATTGATCCCAACAGGGCGGTGAACTCGGAGTACTTC; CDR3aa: CASSIDPNRAVNSEYF
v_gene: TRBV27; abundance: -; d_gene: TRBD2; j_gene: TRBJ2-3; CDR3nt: TGTGCCAGCTGGGGACTAGGGGCAACTAGCACAGATACGCAGTATTTT; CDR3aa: CASWGLGATSTDTQYF
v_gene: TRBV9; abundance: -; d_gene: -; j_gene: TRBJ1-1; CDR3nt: TGTGCCAGCAGCGTAGCGGGGGGATATGAAGCTTTCTTT; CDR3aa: CASSVAGGYEAFF
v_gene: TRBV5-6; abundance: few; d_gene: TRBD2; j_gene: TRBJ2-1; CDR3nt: TGTGCCAGCACCCCAGGCGGGAGGGCCGACAATGAGCAGTTCTTC; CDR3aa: CASTPGGRADNEQFF
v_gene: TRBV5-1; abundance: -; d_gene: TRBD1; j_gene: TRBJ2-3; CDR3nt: TGCGCCAGCAGCTTCCGGGACAGGGGACCATCTAGCACAGATACGCAGTATTTT; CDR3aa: CASSFRDRGPSSTDTQYF
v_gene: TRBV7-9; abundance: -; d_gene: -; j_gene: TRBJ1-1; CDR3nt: TGTGCCAGCAGCTTAATCGGAGGGACTGAAGCTTTCTTT; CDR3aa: CASSLIGGTEAFF
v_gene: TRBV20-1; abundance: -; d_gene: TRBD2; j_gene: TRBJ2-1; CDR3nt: TGCAGTGCTACTAGCGGGAGGGCCTATGAGCAGTTCTTC; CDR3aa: CSATSGRAYEQFF
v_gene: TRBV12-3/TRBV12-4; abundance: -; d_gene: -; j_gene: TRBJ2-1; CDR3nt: TGTGCCAGCAGTTCTCCGGGATTAAGCTCCTACAATGAGCAGTTCTTC; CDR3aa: CASSSPGLSSYNEQFF
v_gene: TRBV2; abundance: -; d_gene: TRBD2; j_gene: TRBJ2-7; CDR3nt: TGTGCCAGCAGTTTGGAGGGGACTAGTCTTTACGAGCAGTACTTC; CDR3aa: CASSLEGTSLYEQYF
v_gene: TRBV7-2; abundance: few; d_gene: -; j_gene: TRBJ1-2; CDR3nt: TGTGCCAGCAGCTTAAAGGGGCAGGGCAACCCATATGGCTACACCTTC; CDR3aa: CASSLKGQGNPYGYTF
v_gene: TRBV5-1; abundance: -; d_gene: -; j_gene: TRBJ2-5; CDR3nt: TGCGCCAGCAGCTTGGAGGGACGGATGTACTTC; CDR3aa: CASSLEGRMYF
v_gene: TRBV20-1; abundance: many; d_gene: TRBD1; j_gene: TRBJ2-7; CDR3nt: TGCAGTGCTAGTGGCGGACAGGGTCTTTCCTACGAGCAGTACTTC; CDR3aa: CSASGGQGLSYEQYF
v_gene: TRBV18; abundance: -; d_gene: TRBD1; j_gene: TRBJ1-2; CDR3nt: TGTGCCAGCTCACCACAGGACAGGGTCGGCTATGGCTACACCTTC; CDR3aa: CASSPQDRVGYGYTF
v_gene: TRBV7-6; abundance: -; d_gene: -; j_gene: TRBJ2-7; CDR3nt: TGTGCCAGCAGCTTAATAGCGGACCGCTCCTACGAGCAGTACTTC; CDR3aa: CASSLIADRSYEQYF
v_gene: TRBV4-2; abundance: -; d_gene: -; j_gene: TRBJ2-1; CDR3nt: TGTGCCAGCAGCCAAGGGACGGCGTCCGATGAGCAGTTCTTC; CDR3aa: CASSQGTASDEQFF
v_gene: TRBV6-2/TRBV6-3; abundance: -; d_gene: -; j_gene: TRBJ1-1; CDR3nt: TGTGCCAGCAGGATGGGCCCCTGGACACGGGATGCGGACACTGAAGCTTTCTTT; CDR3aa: CASRMGPWTRDADTEAFF
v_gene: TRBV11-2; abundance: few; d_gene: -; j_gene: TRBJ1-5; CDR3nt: TGTGCCAGCAGTTTATCCACAGGGAATCAGCCCCAGCATTTT; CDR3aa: CASSLSTGNQPQHF
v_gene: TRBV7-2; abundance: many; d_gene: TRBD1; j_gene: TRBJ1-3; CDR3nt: TGTGCCAGCAGCTTAGGGGACAGACTCTCTGGAAACACCATATATTTT; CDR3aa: CASSLGDRLSGNTIYF
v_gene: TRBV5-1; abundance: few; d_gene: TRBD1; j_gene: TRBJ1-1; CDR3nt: TGCGCCAGCAGCTTAGCCCCCGGGACAGGGGTTGGGGAAGCTTTCTTT; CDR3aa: CASSLAPGTGVGEAFF
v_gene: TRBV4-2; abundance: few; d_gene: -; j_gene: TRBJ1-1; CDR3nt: TGTGCCAGCAGCCAAGACAGGGGGAACACTGAAGCTTTCTTT; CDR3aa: CASSQDRGNTEAFF
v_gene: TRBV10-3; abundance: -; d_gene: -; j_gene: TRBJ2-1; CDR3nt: TGTGCCATCAGTGAGGAGGCTAGCCCAGAGCAGTTCTTC; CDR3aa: CAISEEASPEQFF
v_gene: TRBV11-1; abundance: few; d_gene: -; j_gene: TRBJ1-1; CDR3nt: TGTGCCAGCAGCTTAGGGGGACTCCACAGTGAGGCTTTCTTT; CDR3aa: CASSLGGLHSEAFF
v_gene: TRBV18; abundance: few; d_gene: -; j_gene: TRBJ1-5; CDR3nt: TGTGCCAGCTCACCACCGATTCAGGACGGCTTTAATCAGCCCCAGCATTTT; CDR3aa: CASSPPIQDGFNQPQHF
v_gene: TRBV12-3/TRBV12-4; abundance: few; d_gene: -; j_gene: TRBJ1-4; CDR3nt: TGTGCCAGCAGACCCAGGACAGCAACTAATGAAAAACTGTTTTTT; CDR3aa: CASRPRTATNEKLFF
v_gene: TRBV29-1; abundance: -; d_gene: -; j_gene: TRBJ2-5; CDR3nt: TGCAGCGTGGGGTGGGAGACCCAGTACTTC; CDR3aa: CSVGWETQYF
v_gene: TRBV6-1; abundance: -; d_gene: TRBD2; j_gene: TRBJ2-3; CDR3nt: TGTGCCAGCAGCACAAGCGGGAGGCAAGATACGCAGTATTTT; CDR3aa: CASSTSGRQDTQYF
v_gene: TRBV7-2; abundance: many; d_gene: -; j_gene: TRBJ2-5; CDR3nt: TGTGCCAGCAGCTTACCGGGACAAGAGACCCAGTACTTC; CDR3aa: CASSLPGQETQYF
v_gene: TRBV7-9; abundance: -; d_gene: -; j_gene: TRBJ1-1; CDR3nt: TGTGCCAGCAGCCCCTACCTTGCGAGTCCGAACACTGAAGCTTTCTTT; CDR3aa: CASSPYLASPNTEAFF
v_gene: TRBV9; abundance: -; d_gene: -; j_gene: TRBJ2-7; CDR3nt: TGTGCCAGCAGCGTAGGGGACGGTTACGAGCAGTACTTC; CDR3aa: CASSVGDGYEQYF
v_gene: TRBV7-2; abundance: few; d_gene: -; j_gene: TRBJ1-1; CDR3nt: TGTGCCAGCAGCAGACAGAGCATGAACACTGAAGCTTTCTTT; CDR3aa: CASSRQSMNTEAFF
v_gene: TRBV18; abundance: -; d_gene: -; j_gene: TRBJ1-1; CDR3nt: TGTGCCAGCTCACCACAAGGCGAGGTAGGGATTAACACTGAAGCTTTCTTT; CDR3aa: CASSPQGEVGINTEAFF
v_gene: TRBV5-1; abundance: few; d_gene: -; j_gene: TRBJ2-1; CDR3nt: TGCGCCAGCAGCTTTAGGGCTAGCCTCAACAATGAGCAGTTCTTC; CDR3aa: CASSFRASLNNEQFF
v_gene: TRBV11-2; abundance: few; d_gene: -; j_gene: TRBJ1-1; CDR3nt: TGTGCCAGCAGCTTAAACAGGATAATGAACACTGAAGCTTTCTTT; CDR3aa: CASSLNRIMNTEAFF
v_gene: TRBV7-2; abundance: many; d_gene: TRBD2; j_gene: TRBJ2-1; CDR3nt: TGTGCCAGCAGCCTCAGACTAGCTGGTAATGAGCAGTTCTTC; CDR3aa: CASSLRLAGNEQFF
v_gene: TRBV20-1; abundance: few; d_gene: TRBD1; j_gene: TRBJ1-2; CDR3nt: TGCAGTGCTAGAGATCCCCGGACAGGGCACTATGGCTACACCTTC; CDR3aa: CSARDPRTGHYGYTF
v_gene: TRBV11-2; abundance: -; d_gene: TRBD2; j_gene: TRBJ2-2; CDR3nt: TGTGCCAGCAGCCGCGGGAGTCGGCGGGAGCTGTTTTTT; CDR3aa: CASSRGSRRELFF
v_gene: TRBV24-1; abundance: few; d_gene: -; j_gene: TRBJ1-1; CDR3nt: TGTGCCACCAGTGAAGCCGGGACACCTGAAGCTTTCTTT; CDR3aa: CATSEAGTPEAFF
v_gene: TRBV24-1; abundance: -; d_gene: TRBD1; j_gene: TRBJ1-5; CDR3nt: TGTGCCACCAGTGATTCGACAGGGGGAAGCAATCAGCCCCAGCATTTT; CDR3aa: CATSDSTGGSNQPQHF
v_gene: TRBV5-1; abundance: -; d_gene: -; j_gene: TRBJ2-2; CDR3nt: TGCGCCAGCAGCTTGTGGTCGAACACCGGGGAGCTGTTTTTT; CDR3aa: CASSLWSNTGELFF
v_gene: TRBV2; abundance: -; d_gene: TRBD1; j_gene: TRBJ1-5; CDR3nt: TGTGCCAGCAGTGGGGGGACAGAAAGGCAGCCCCAGCATTTT; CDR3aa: CASSGGTERQPQHF
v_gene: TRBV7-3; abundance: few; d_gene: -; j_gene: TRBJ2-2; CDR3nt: TGTGCCAGCAGCTTAATGAACACCGGGGAGCTGTTTTTT; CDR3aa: CASSLMNTGELFF
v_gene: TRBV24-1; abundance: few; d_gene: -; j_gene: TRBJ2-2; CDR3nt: TGTGCCACCAGTGAAAACCGACTAGGAGCCGGGGAGCTGTTTTTT; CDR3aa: CATSENRLGAGELFF
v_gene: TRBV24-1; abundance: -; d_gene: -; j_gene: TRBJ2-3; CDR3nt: TGTGCCACCAGTGATTTAAACGGGCTCAGGACAGATACGCAGTATTTT; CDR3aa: CATSDLNGLRTDTQYF
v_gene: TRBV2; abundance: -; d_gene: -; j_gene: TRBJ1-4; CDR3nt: TGTGCCAGCAGTTCAACGAATGAAAAACTGTTTTTT; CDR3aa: CASSSTNEKLFF
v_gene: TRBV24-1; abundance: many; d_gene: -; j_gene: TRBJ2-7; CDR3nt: TGTGCCACCAGTGCCGGCTGGGAGCAGTACTTC; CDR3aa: CATSAGWEQYF
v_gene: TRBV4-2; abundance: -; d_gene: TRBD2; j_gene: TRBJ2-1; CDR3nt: TGTGCCAGCAGCCTTAAGGGAGGGCTAACTGACAATGAGCAGTTCTTC; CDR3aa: CASSLKGGLTDNEQFF
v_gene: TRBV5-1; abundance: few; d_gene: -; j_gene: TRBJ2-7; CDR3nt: TGCGCCAGCAGCTTGGCCGTGGATTCCGAGCAGTACTTC; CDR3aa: CASSLAVDSEQYF
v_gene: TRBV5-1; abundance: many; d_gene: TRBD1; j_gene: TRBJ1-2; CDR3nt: TGCGCCAGCAGCTTGGGCCACCGGGACAGTTCTTACGGCTACACCTTC; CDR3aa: CASSLGHRDSSYGYTF
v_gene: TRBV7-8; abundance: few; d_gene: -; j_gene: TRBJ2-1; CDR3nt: TGTGCCAGCAGCCCCCCCGCCAGAGGGATAAATGAGCAGTTCTTC; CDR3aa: CASSPPARGINEQFF
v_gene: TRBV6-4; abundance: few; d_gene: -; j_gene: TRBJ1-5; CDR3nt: TGTGCCAGCAGCGGGGTCCTCGGGCATCAGCCCCAGCATTTT; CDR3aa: CASSGVLGHQPQHF
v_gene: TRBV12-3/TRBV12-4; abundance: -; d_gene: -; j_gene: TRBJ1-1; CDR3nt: TGTGCCAGCAGGGAGAGCCGGGACTCCACTGAAGCTTTCTTT; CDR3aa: CASRESRDSTEAFF
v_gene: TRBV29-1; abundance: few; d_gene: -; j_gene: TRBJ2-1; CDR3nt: TGCAGCGTTAACAGGGACGGGGGGGAGCAGTTCTTC; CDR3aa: CSVNRDGGEQFF
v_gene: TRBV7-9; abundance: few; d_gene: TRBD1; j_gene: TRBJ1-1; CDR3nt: TGTGCCAGCAGCTTAGCCGGACAGGGTGGGGGGAACACTGAAGCTTTCTTT; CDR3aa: CASSLAGQGGGNTEAFF
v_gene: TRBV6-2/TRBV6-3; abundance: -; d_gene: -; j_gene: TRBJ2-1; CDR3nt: TGTGCCAGCCTAAAACCGAACGAGGCCCCCAAGCAGTTCTTC; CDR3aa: CASLKPNEAPKQFF
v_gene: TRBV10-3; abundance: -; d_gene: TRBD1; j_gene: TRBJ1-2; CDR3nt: TGTGCCATCAGTGAGTCGACGGGACAGGGTACCTACACCTTC; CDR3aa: CAISESTGQGTYTF
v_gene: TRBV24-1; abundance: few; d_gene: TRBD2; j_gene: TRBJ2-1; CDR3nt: TGTGCCACCAGTGAGACTAGCGGGAGGGCCAGCAATGAGCAGTTCTTC; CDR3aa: CATSETSGRASNEQFF